This T cell receptor (beta chain) stems from a study of T cell responses to AZD1222 COVID-19 vaccine. Across the study: Pooled together were second doses at about 4 or about 12 weeks. Regarding the study as a whole: Per reports, nearly half of all spike-specific TCRs target regions that are unmutated in variants. Samples come after the peak T cell response, not at day 14. The number of AZD1222 recipients seropositive at baseline was only five or six.

This table comes from immunoSEQ multiplex PCR, and its TCRdb copy is limited to in-frame clones, with some not included. Of about 150,000 clones listed, under 95% are singletons. Germline assignment: CDR1 SGDLS and CDR2 YYNGEE. The CDR3 loop spans 15 amino acids. Germline trimming cut 3 bases from V and 4 bases from J; bases unmatched to any gene: 7. As to this clone: Its matching antigen is unknown.

Sample: peripheral blood, taken on day 0 of AZD1222 vaccination. This clonotype originated in an adult in good health. The genes are TRBV9 and TRBJ2-3; 8 bases align to TRBD1. CDR3 protein: CASSARQGSPDTQYF. CDR3 in DNA: TGTGCCAGCAGCGCCCGACAGGGGAGCCCAGATACGCAGTATTTT.